This TCR beta chain stems from a study of human T cells and chemical hapten exposure. Whole-study context: After 6 days, upper back 0.01% DPC patch tests were scored. Study-wide points: Expanded TCRs clustered into significantly more large CDR3 similarity groups than controls, the analysis revealed. There was a positive correlation between PT1 expanded TCR counts and patch test score.

Germline CDR1 is LGHDT and CDR2 is YNNKEL (reference sequence). With V trimmed by 5 bases and J by 6 bases, 4 bases remained unmatched. This CDR3 contains 12 residues. Comments on this clonotype: Its target is unknown.

TCRdb reanalysed the RACE reads using MiXCR and keeps one entry per CDR3 protein. Among around 350,000 distinct CDR3 sequences listed, about 5.4% were seen once. Time point in this sample: pre-sensitization, week 0. Treatment of the sample: therapeutic diphenylcyclopropenone sensitization with weekly scalp DPC. The chain joins TRBV3-1 to TRBJ2-7; 7 positions agree with TRBD1. This TCR was sampled from a woman aged 18-29 years with alopecia areata. Some clones in this sample may be carry-over from other donors' samples. The material sequenced was whole blood, taken in connection with sensitization to the hapten diphenylcyclopropenone (DPC). In nucleotides, the CDR3 is TGTGCCAGCAGCACACAGGGGAGCGAGCAGTACTTC. It codes for CASSTQGSEQYF.